These 3 T cell receptor beta chains were all obtained from the same sample, sequenced in a study of blood T cell repertoires in COVID-19. Generated by immunoSEQ multiplex PCR, the TCRdb table keeps only in-frame clones and is missing some. Among approximately 100,000 clones, less than 85% were seen once, and the ten largest hold roughly 4%. Sequenced: peripheral blood. The receptors shown here come from a human donor in a cohort sampled during active or convalescent COVID-19.

The table lists this clone with a few counts. This chain connects TRBV2 to TRBJ1-1; a possible D gene is TRBD1 (5 bases). Germline V lookup: CDR1 SNHLY, CDR2 FYNNEI. V lost 2 bases to trimming and J lost 5 bases, with 12 bases between them. The CDR3 has 14 residues. The CDR3 nucleotides are TGTGCCAGCAGTGAAACGGCGGCAGGGACTGAAGCTTTCTTT. As protein: CASSETAAGTEAFF. The entire variable domain, with the rest obtained from reference TRBV2 and TRBJ1-1, is as follows: EPEVTQTPSHQVTQMGQEVILRCVPISNHLYFYWYRQILGQKVEFLVSFYNNEISEKSEIFDDQFSVERPDGSNFTLKIRSTKLEDSAMYFCASSETAAGTEAFFGQGTRLTVV.

V gene TRBV19 combines with J gene TRBJ1-2, with a tentative D call TRBD1 (5 bases). Germline CDR1 reads LNHDA; CDR2 reads SQIVND (reference sequence). The CDR3 totals 13 residues. Trimming pared 3 bases from V and 3 bases from J, leaving 8 bases between. The CDR3 loop is CASSISQDYGYTF. In nucleotides, the CDR3 is TGTGCCAGTAGTATCTCACAGGACTATGGCTACACCTTC.

CDR3 loop: CASSPMLGGGTEAFF. CDR3 nucleotide sequence: TGTGCCAGCAGCCCAATGTTGGGGGGTGGCACTGAAGCTTTCTTT. The chain employs TRBV7-2 and TRBJ1-1, with D tentatively TRBD1 (5 bases). V lost 5 bases and J lost 4, with 17 bases in between. The V gene's germline CDR1 is SGHTA and CDR2 FQGNSA. CDR3 length: 15 amino acids. Full variable domain (rest looked up from reference TRBV7-2 and TRBJ1-1): GAGVSQSPSNKVTEKGKDVELRCDPISGHTALYWYRQSLGQGLEFLIYFQGNSAPDKSGLPSDRFSAERTGGSVSTLTIQRTQQEDSAVYLCASSPMLGGGTEAFFGQGTRLTVV.